The text below deals with one T cell receptor beta chain. The target antigen is unknown. V gave up 3 bases and J gave up 0 bases, with 12 bases separating them. Germline values: CDR1 DFQATT, CDR2 SNEGSKA (reference sequence). This CDR3 has 15 residues. Investigators prepared the TCR beta libraries by applying iRepertoire HTBI primers and Arm-PCR of CDR3 regions. Each CDR3 protein is one row after TCRdb ran MiXCR on the multiplex PCR reads. This table has 200,000 to 250,000 distinct CDR3 sequences, approximately 18% appearing once. This sample is part of a study of regulatory T cells in long-lasting Graves disease. Whole-study results and caveats: Persistent disease favored TRBV28, TRBJ1-2 and TRBJ2-5.

Time point of the sample: newly diagnosed GD, antithyroid drugs for less than 3 months. Researchers made the TCR library from RNA that was extracted from PBMCs. The same data also went into a second study, on T cells in Graves' hyperthyroidism and ophthalmopathy. That source adds: Carried out on the TCR CDR3, a first-round RT-PCR used the HTBI primer set.

The chain uses TRBV20-1 and TRBJ1-3; TRBD1 might be the D (6 bases). The clonotype originates from a woman aged 25 to 39 with Graves disease. Sequenced material: peripheral blood mononuclear cells (PBMCs), taken at new diagnosis, from a patient treated with antithyroid drugs. CDR3 residues: CSASGGPYSGNTIYF. The CDR3 DNA reads as TGCAGTGCTAGCGGGGGGCCTTACTCTGGAAACACCATATATTTT.